This T cell receptor beta chain is from a study of graft-versus-host responses after intestinal transplantation (dated by TCRdb to the early 2020s). For the study in its entirety: The transplants that recipients got were multivisceral, liver-intestinal, or isolated intestinal. To identify alloreactive clones, pre-transplant mixed lymphocyte reaction products were sequenced and then compared with unstimulated pre-transplant donor and recipient T cells. Anti-thymocyte globulin induction was given to all recipients, followed by maintenance tacrolimus and steroids for approximately three years. Donor T cell macrochimerism was defined as a peak of at least 4% donor T cells among recipient peripheral blood mononuclear cells. Samples from a few later patients were sequenced in-house on an Illumina MiSeq with MiXCR processing rather than by the commercial service. Bulk TCR-beta CDR3 sequencing was used to track graft-versus-host and host-versus-graft alloreactive T cell clones in the graft, circulation and bone marrow after intestinal transplantation. A cohort of under 30 intestinal transplant recipients, including one retransplant, was enrolled, and 3 patients lacking pretransplant specimens were excluded. The investigation overall reported the following: GvH clones were detected in recipient bone marrow, and some of these GvH clones were observed earlier in ileal mucosa or blood, consistent with an intestinal mucosal origin. Early after transplant, peak levels of circulating GvH clones were found to be associated with declines in HvG clones. Patients with donor T cell macrochimerism had high GvH to HvG T cell clonal ratios in their allografts. The relatively low number and heterogeneity of intestinal transplant patients limited the conclusions.

Library creation used the immunoSEQ multiplex PCR assay. For most patients, genomic DNA was isolated using the Qiagen DNeasy Blood and Tissue Kit and was shipped frozen to Adaptive Biotechnologies for TCR sequencing. For most patients, genomic DNA was subjected to high-throughput TCR-beta CDR3 sequencing by Adaptive Biotechnologies. In the source study's methods: Adaptive's ImmunoSEQ software supplied the TCR sequencing data for 15 to 20 patients, while MiXCR and VDJtools were used to process three other patients. To correct CD4 versus CD8 sorting errors, any sequence found in both subsets at a frequency ratio below 5:1 was removed. CDR3 nucleotide sequences shared between donor and recipient were removed because the origin of such sequences could not be assigned. At least 2-fold expansion over unstimulated cells and a minimum CFSE-low frequency of 0.002% (template counts) or 0.001% (read counts) were required for clones to be classified as alloreactive. A clone was considered mappable if detected in the sequenced pre-transplant spleen, lymph node, or MLR CFSE-low populations of the donor or recipient. The cumulative frequency of alloreactive clones was calculated as a percentage of all sequences, weighted by copy number. As stored in TCRdb, this immuneACCESS dataset retains in-frame rearrangements with V and J assigned. A fraction of the clones does not appear; measured against another copy, unresolved V genes explain less than half of the discrepancy, and the remainder lacks a known reason. That table gives V, J and clone size, and the DNA gave D and trimming. This sample lists roughly 96,000 clones; about 91% were detected once. The top ten clonotypes cover more than 0.4% of the sample.

The time point label on this specimen signifies: cells obtained before transplantation from donor or recipient. CD3+CD4+ and CD3+CD8+ populations were FACS-sorted from unstimulated pre-transplant donor and recipient cells taken from spleen or lymph nodes. Ends trimmed: V by 0 bases, J by 0 bases; bases unmatched to a gene: 11. There are 19 amino acids in the CDR3, from cysteine to phenylalanine inclusive. CDR3 DNA is the only sequence kept; it has 57 bases, read in frame from the first base. CDR1 and CDR2, looked up from the germline V gene, are MGHRA and YSYEKL. As regards this clone: The clone's antigen remains unknown. Qualities for individual bases were not recorded, and no much larger clone is one base off.

The chain is encoded by TRBV4-1 joined to TRBJ2-3; 8 bases in the middle match TRBD1. The sequence derives from a human donor who received an intestinal transplant. Here the sequenced sample was unstimulated CD8+ T cells sorted from spleen or lymph node cells, taken before intestinal transplant. The nucleotides read TGCGCCAGCAGCCAAGAATTTTGGGCAGGGGGCGTCAGCACAGATACGCAGTATTTT. Translated, this gives CASSQEFWAGGVSTDTQYF.